The 29 T cell receptor beta chains below come from one sample, sequenced in a study of T cells after yellow fever vaccination (dated by TCRdb to about 2019). Sample treatment or condition, as interpreted from the label and publication: live attenuated yellow fever vaccine strain. Library method: 5' RACE. TCRdb records Illumina HiSeq 2500 as the sequencer. Clones were called with MiXCR by TCRdb after fastp trimmed the public reads at Q25, and only in-frame beta chains were retained. Rows are unified per CDR3 protein, each entry keeping the most common DNA and genes. The sample records a few hundred thousand distinct CDR3 sequences, roughly 6.1% of which are singletons. The ten top clones hold approximately 15% of the sample. Sequenced material: PBMCs, taken 5 days after the yellow fever booster vaccination. Receptor source: a man aged 25 to 45 who received the YFV17D yellow fever vaccine.

This clonotype was picked up many times. This chain links TRBV12-3 or TRBV12-4 with TRBJ2-4; possibly TRBD1 for D (5 bases). Trimming shortened V by 5 bases and J by 2 bases, and 16 bases separated the two germline ends. The CDR3 sequence is 16 residues long. The CDR3 DNA reads TGTGCCAGCAGTACGGAGACAGTACTAACCAAAAACATTCAGTACTTC. This codes for CASSTETVLTKNIQYF.

This clonotype was observed many times. This chain joins TRBV20-1 and TRBJ2-3, with D hard to call. The germline gives CDR1 DFQATT, CDR2 SNEGSKA (reference sequence). The length of the CDR3 is 15 residues. The V end lost 0 bases, the J end lost 6 bases, and 16 bases lay between the germline ends. The CDR3 coding sequence is TGCAGTGCTAGAGATGGGGTCGAGGCCCGGGATACGCAGTATTTT. This sequence encodes CSARDGVEARDTQYF.

This clonotype has at least ten counts. The chain carries TRBV6-9 and TRBJ2-1, with 7 bases identical to TRBD2. This CDR3 spans 17 amino acids. Germline V CDR1 and CDR2: MNHGY, SVAAGI. The J segment lost 4 bases and the V segment lost 0 bases, leaving 9 bases of the junction unmatched. CDR3 protein: CASSYSPSSGIYNEQFF. CDR3 DNA sequence: TGTGCCAGCAGTTATTCCCCCTCGAGCGGGATTTACAATGAGCAGTTCTTC.

The chain links TRBV4-3 to TRBJ1-5; the D is unclear. The CDR3 extends over 13 amino acids. V dropped 1 base and J dropped 3 bases, with 4 bases sitting between them. CDR1 is LGHNA, CDR2 YSLEER, per germline. The CDR3 DNA sequence: TGCGCCAGCAGCCAAGCGCACAATCAGCCCCAGCATTTT. Translating gives CASSQAHNQPQHF.

The table lists this clonotype with many counts. The gene calls are TRBV5-1 and TRBJ2-7, with D perhaps TRBD2 (5 bases). Germline V gene lookup returns CDR1 SGHRS and CDR2 YFSETQ. The V end was cut by 2 bases, the J end by 7 bases, with 7 bases between. This CDR3 region has 11 residues. The CDR3 nucleotides read TGCGCCAGCAGCTTTTCGGGGGAGCAGTACTTC. Its translation: CASSFSGEQYF.

This clonotype was found many times. The chain has TRBV14 and TRBJ2-7; D possibly uses TRBD1 or TRBD2 (5 bases each). V was shortened by 2 bases and J by 4 bases, with 12 bases between the two germline ends. Germline values: CDR1 SGHDN, CDR2 FVKESK. The CDR3 is 14 amino acids. CDR3 DNA sequence: TGTGCCAGCAGCCAACGAGGGGACCAGTACGAGCAGTACTTC. It is translated as CASSQRGDQYEQYF.

This clonotype has at least ten counts. The V gene is TRBV27, the J gene TRBJ2-7; weak D call: TRBD1 (6 bases). CDR1 and CDR2 (germline): MNHEY, SMNVEV (reference sequence). Deletions cut 1 base from V and 2 bases from J, with 9 bases between. This CDR3 contains 14 residues. The CDR3, as DNA: TGTGCCAGCAGTTTATTGCAGGGGCCCTACGAGCAGTACTTC. It yields the protein CASSLLQGPYEQYF.

This clonotype was counted at least ten times. The chain links TRBV20-1 to TRBJ2-3, with 8 bases aligning to TRBD2. Germline CDR1 reads DFQATT; CDR2 reads SNEGSKA (reference sequence). This CDR3 spans 14 amino acids. The V segment lost 3 bases and the J segment 2 bases; nucleotides outside the gene matches: 4. CDR3 sequence reads: CSARTGGNTDTQYF. The CDR3 nucleotides are TGCAGTGCTAGGACGGGAGGGAACACAGATACGCAGTATTTT.

The V and J genes are TRBV7-2 and TRBJ1-1; 7 bases are shared with TRBD1. The length of the CDR3 is 16 residues. With V trimmed by 2 bases and J by 1 base, 7 bases remained unmatched. CDR1 is SGHTA, CDR2 FQGNSA, per germline. The chain's CDR3 is CASSLKGGAGNTEAFF. Here the CDR3 DNA reads TGTGCCAGCAGCTTAAAAGGGGGCGCTGGGAACACTGAAGCTTTCTTT.

The chain is built from TRBV3-1 and TRBJ2-7; D gene unclear. V was shortened by 6 bases and J by 6 bases, with 18 bases between the two germline ends. Germline assignment: CDR1 LGHDT and CDR2 YNNKEL (reference sequence). The CDR3 is made up of 14 amino acids. CDR3 region: CASSPPNLRREQYF. CDR3 bases: TGTGCCAGCAGTCCACCCAATCTAAGGCGCGAGCAGTACTTC.

The sample holds a few counts of this clonotype. The rearrangement links TRBV5-1 to TRBJ2-7; tentatively, D is TRBD2 (5 bases). Germline V lookup: CDR1 SGHRS, CDR2 YFSETQ. Trimming took off 0 bases at V and 2 bases at J, with 12 bases between the two ends. The CDR3 covers 15 residues. This CDR3 reads CASSLVGGPAYEQYF. CDR3 bases: TGCGCCAGCAGCTTGGTTGGAGGACCGGCCTACGAGCAGTACTTC.

In its sample, this clonotype was seen a few times. The J gene is TRBJ2-7, the V gene TRBV30, with a tentative D call TRBD2 (6 bases). Trimming left V 2 bases short and J 0 bases short, with 14 bases between. This CDR3 has 15 amino acids. Germline assignment: CDR1 GTSNPN and CDR2 SVGIG (reference sequence). The CDR3 nucleotides read TGTGCCTGGAGTAACCCTAGCGTACCCTCCTACGAGCAGTACTTC. Translation: CAWSNPSVPSYEQYF. The whole variable domain, remainder taken from reference TRBV30 and TRBJ2-7, is SQTIHQWPATLVQPVGSPLSLECTVEGTSNPNLYWYRQAAGRGLQLLFYSVGIGQISSEVPQNLSASRPQDRQFILSSKKLLLSDSGFYLCAWSNPSVPSYEQYFGPGTRLTVT.

This sequence joins TRBV7-2 and TRBJ2-2; the D gene is possibly TRBD1 (6 bases). Trimming took 5 bases from V and 5 from J, leaving 18 bases between them. Per the germline V gene, CDR1 is SGHTA and CDR2 is FQGNSA. CDR3 length: 16 residues. The CDR3 DNA is TGTGCCAGCAGCCTCCAGGGGATAAGTGGAACCGGGGAGCTGTTTTTT. It translates to CASSLQGISGTGELFF.

This chain connects TRBV5-1 to TRBJ1-1; 9 nucleotides agree with TRBD1. The CDR3 is 14 residues long. J lost 6 bases, V lost 3 bases, and 6 bases had no gene match. The V gene's germline CDR1 is SGHRS and CDR2 YFSETQ. The chain's CDR3 is CASSSDRGEAEAFF. DNA of the CDR3: TGCGCCAGCAGCTCGGACAGGGGAGAGGCTGAAGCTTTCTTT. The variable domain in full, completed from reference TRBV5-1 and TRBJ1-1, reads KAGVTQTPRYLIKTRGQQVTLSCSPISGHRSVSWYQQTPGQGLQFLFEYFSETQRNKGNFPGRFSGRQFSNSRSEMNVSTLELGDSALYLCASSSDRGEAEAFFGQGTRLTVV.

This clonotype was counted only a few times. V gene TRBV20-1 combines with J gene TRBJ2-7; D unclear. Trimming left V 3 bases short and J 3 bases short, with 12 bases between. The germline V gene has CDR1 DFQATT and CDR2 SNEGSKA (reference sequence). The CDR3 spans 13 residues. CDR3 nucleotides: TGCAGTGCTAGTTATTCCGGAATCTACGAGCAGTACTTC. This encodes CSASYSGIYEQYF.

This clonotype was seen repeatedly, ten times or more. The CDR3 sequence: CASSRIYGRGGDEQFF. In DNA, the CDR3 is TGTGCCAGCAGCCGTATCTACGGACGCGGGGGGGATGAGCAGTTCTTC. J is TRBJ2-1 and V is TRBV28; 9 nucleotides align to TRBD2. The CDR3 totals 16 residues. The V and J ends lost 6 bases and 8 bases, in that order; junction bases with no gene match: 14. Germline loops: CDR1 MDHEN, CDR2 SYDVKM.

This clonotype showed up many times. The chain joins TRBV29-1 to TRBJ2-1; no reliable D call. The CDR3 sequence is 15 residues long. The germline V gene encodes CDR1 SQVTM and CDR2 ANQGSEA. Trimming removed 1 base from V and 4 bases from J, with 14 bases in between. CDR3 sequence: CSVEGAASTYNEQFF. The CDR3 DNA is TGCAGCGTTGAAGGGGCGGCCTCGACTTACAATGAGCAGTTCTTC.

The chain links TRBV3-1 to TRBJ2-3; 13 bases line up with TRBD2. This CDR3 region has 19 residues. CDR1 and CDR2 from the germline V gene are LGHDT and YNNKEL (reference sequence). J lost 3 bases, V lost 3 bases, and 12 bases had no gene match. Written as DNA, the CDR3 is TGTGCCAGCAGCCATGCGGTGGGACTAGCGGGATTTCGGACAGATACGCAGTATTTT. It encodes CASSHAVGLAGFRTDTQYF.

This clonotype occurred a few times. The chain recombines TRBV6-2 or TRBV6-3 with TRBJ2-2; 9 bases line up with TRBD2. CDR3 length: 15 residues. Unmatched junction bases numbered 3, after V lost 6 bases and J lost 1 base. Germline values: CDR1 MNHEY, CDR2 SVGEGT. The CDR3, as DNA: TGTGCCAGCAGGCGTAGCGGGGGGAACACCGGGGAGCTGTTTTTT. It specifies CASRRSGGNTGELFF.

Here the CDR3 reads CASRTGVYEQYF. Written as DNA, the CDR3 is TGTGCCAGCCGGACAGGGGTATACGAGCAGTACTTC. The chain joins TRBV6-5 to TRBJ2-7, with 9 nucleotides matching TRBD1. There are 12 residues in the CDR3. Germline lookup yields CDR1 MNHEY and CDR2 SVGAGI. Unmatched junction bases numbered 3, after V lost 8 bases and J lost 4 bases.

This clonotype came up many times. The V call is TRBV7-2, the J call TRBJ2-5; no firm D call. Germline CDR1 SGHTA, CDR2 FQGNSA. This CDR3 is 14 amino acids long. The ends were cut back, 3 bases at V and 1 base at J, with 9 bases in the middle. CDR3 nucleotide sequence: TGTGCCAGCAGCTTTGACTTTTCCCAAGAGACCCAGTACTTC. Its translation is CASSFDFSQETQYF.

V gene TRBV7-2 combines with J gene TRBJ2-7; D ambiguous. The V and J ends lost 5 bases and 2 bases respectively, with 13 bases between them. This CDR3 comprises 14 residues. CDR1 and CDR2 (germline): SGHTA, FQGNSA. The CDR3 DNA is TGTGCCAGCAGCCCCCTGATAGGACCCTACGAGCAGTACTTC. Residues: CASSPLIGPYEQYF. The full variable domain, rest sourced from reference TRBV7-2 and TRBJ2-7, is GAGVSQSPSNKVTEKGKDVELRCDPISGHTALYWYRQSLGQGLEFLIYFQGNSAPDKSGLPSDRFSAERTGGSVSTLTIQRTQQEDSAVYLCASSPLIGPYEQYFGPGTRLTVT.

This clonotype was found a few times. J is TRBJ2-2 and V is TRBV20-1; TRBD1 aligns across 8 bases. Germline CDR1 reads DFQATT; CDR2 reads SNEGSKA (reference sequence). This CDR3 comprises 14 residues. V lost 3 bases to trimming and J lost 7 bases; unmatched junction nucleotides: 7. CDR3: CSARKGTGDGELFF. In nucleotides, the CDR3 is TGCAGTGCTAGGAAAGGGACAGGCGACGGGGAGCTGTTTTTT.

At least ten counts were recorded for this clonotype. The chain uses TRBV4-3 and TRBJ1-4, with D possibly matching TRBD1 (5 bases). The CDR3 has 15 amino acids. V was trimmed by 0 bases and J by 8 bases, leaving 13 bases between them. Germline CDR1 is LGHNA and CDR2 is YSLEER. CDR3 nucleotides: TGCGCCAGCAGCCAAGAGGGAGGGGCGGGGGAAAAACTGTTTTTT. This sequence encodes CASSQEGGAGEKLFF.

This clonotype was detected a few times. This chain joins TRBV20-1 and TRBJ1-1; D is unresolved. Trimming left V 5 bases short and J 3 bases short, with 19 bases between. CDR3 length: 15 residues. Germline CDR1 and CDR2: DFQATT and SNEGSKA (reference sequence). Here the CDR3 DNA reads TGCAGTGCTCCCTTACCAGTCGCAAGGGACACTGAAGCTTTCTTT. Protein: CSAPLPVARDTEAFF.

The chain is built from TRBV13 and TRBJ2-7, with D unresolved. Trimming removed 3 bases from V and 4 bases from J, with 13 bases in between. Germline CDR1 and CDR2: PRHDT and FYEKMQ (reference sequence). The CDR3 spans 14 residues. Here the CDR3 DNA reads TGTGCCAGCAGCTTGGCAGATCCCCCATACGAGCAGTACTTC. Translated, it gives CASSLADPPYEQYF.

The genes are TRBV7-9 and TRBJ2-7; 10 bases agree with TRBD2. V lost 5 bases, J lost 6 bases, and 4 bases stayed unmatched. CDR1 SEHNR and CDR2 FQNEAQ come from the germline V gene (reference sequence). This CDR3 is 13 amino acids long. This chain's CDR3 is CASSPRTSGEQYF. The CDR3 DNA follows: TGTGCCAGCAGCCCCCGGACTAGCGGCGAGCAGTACTTC.

The V call is TRBV11-2, the J call TRBJ2-2; TRBD2 matches at 10 bases. The germline CDR1 and CDR2 sequences are SGHAT and FQNNGV. This CDR3 region has 16 residues. V trimming: 5 bases; J trimming: 6 bases; junction bases outside the gene matches: 9. For the CDR3, the DNA is TGTGCCAGCAGCCCCGCGCCGCTAGCGGGAGCCGGGGAGCTGTTTTTT. Residues: CASSPAPLAGAGELFF.

This clonotype was recorded a few times. The chain has TRBV11-1 and TRBJ2-7, with D perhaps matching TRBD2 (6 bases). CDR3 length: 18 amino acids. CDR1 SGHAT and CDR2 FQDESV come from the germline V gene (reference sequence). V lost 5 bases to trimming and J lost 3 bases, with 26 bases between them. CDR3 in amino acids: CASSRPYRSGVSDYEQYF. The CDR3 DNA sequence: TGTGCCAGCAGCCGACCCTATCGATCGGGAGTATCGGACTACGAGCAGTACTTC.